This T cell receptor beta chain was retrieved from a study of Graves' ophthalmopathy and Graves' hyperthyroidism. Regarding the study as a whole: In separating ophthalmopathy from stable hyperthyroidism, a 13-signature model achieved 85% to 90% sensitivity and about 80% specificity.

Between the trimmed V and J ends, which lost 3 bases and 2 bases, there was a span of 10 bases. CDR3 length: 14 amino acids. In germline, CDR1 is MNHNS, CDR2 SASEGT. This clonotype came up many times. Its matching antigen is unknown. RNA served as the template for amplifying TCR beta CDR3 regions. The first-round RT-PCR employed HTBI primers together with the Qiagen OneStep RT-PCR kit. A multiplex PCR was then performed as the second round. Using its own MiXCR run on the multiplex PCR reads, TCRdb lists one record per CDR3 protein. Of about 420,000 distinct CDR3 sequences in the sample, over 20% were seen once.

The J gene is TRBJ2-5, the V gene TRBV6-1, with a weak D call TRBD1 (6 bases). The clonotype originates from a woman between 18 and 29 years old with stable Graves' hyperthyroidism. The sequencing input was peripheral blood. The CDR3 sequence: CASSDPGVQETQYF. The CDR3 DNA reads TGTGCCAGCAGTGACCCAGGGGTTCAAGAGACCCAGTACTTC.